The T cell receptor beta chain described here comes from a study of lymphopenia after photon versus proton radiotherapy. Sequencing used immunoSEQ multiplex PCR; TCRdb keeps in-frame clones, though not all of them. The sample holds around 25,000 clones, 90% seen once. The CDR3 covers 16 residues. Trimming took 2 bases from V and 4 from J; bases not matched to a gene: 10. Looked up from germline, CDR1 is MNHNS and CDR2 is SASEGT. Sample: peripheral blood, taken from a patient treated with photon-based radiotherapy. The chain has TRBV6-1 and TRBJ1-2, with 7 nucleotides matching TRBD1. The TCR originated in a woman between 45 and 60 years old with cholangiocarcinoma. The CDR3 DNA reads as TGTGCCAGCAGTGAAACGAACAGGGGTAGCGGCTATGGCTACACCTTC. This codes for CASSETNRGSGYGYTF.